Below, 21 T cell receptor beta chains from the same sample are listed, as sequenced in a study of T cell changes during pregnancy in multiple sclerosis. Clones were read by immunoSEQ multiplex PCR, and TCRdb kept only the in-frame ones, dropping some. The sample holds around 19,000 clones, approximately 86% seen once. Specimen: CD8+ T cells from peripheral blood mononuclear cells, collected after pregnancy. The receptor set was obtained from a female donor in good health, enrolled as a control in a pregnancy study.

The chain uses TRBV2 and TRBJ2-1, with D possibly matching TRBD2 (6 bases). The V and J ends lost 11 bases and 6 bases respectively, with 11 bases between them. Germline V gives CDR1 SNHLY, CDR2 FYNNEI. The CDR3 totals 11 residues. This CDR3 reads CAQLGGNEQFF. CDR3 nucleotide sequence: TGTGCCCAGCTGGGAGGCAATGAGCAGTTCTTC. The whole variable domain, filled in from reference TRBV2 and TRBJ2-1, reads EPEVTQTPSHQVTQMGQEVILRCVPISNHLYFYWYRQILGQKVEFLVSFYNNEISEKSEIFDDQFSVERPDGSNFTLKIRSTKLEDSAMYFCAQLGGNEQFFGPGTRLTVL.

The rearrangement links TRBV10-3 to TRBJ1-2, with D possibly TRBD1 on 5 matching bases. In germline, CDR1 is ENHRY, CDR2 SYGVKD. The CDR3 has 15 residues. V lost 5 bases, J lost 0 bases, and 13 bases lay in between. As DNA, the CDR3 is TGTGCCATCAGTCTAGGGCAGGGTTCTAACTATGGCTACACCTTC. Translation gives CAISLGQGSNYGYTF.

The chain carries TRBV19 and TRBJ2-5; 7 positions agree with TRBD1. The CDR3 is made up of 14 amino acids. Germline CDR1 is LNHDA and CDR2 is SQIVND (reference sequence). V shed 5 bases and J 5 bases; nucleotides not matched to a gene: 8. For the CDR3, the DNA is TGTGCCAGTAGTCCCTCGACAGGGTGGGAGACCCAGTACTTC. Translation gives CASSPSTGWETQYF.

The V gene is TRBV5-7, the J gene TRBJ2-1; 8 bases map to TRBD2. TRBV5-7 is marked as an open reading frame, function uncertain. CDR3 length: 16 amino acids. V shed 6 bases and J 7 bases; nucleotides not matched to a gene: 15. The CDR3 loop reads CASTHTVAGSRNEQFF. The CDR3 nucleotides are TGTGCCAGCACACACACGGTAGCGGGGTCGAGGAATGAGCAGTTCTTC.

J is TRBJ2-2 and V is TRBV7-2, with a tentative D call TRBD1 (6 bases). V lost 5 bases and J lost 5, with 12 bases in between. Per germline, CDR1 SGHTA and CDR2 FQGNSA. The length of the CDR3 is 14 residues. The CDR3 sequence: CASSVNRETGELFF. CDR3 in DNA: TGTGCCAGCAGCGTAAACAGGGAAACCGGGGAGCTGTTTTTT.

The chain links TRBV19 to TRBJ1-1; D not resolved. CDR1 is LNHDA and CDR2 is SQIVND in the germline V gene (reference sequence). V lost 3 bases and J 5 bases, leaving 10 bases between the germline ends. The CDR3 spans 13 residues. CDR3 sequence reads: CASSIDGETEAFF. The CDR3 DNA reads TGTGCCAGTAGTATCGACGGGGAGACTGAAGCTTTCTTT.

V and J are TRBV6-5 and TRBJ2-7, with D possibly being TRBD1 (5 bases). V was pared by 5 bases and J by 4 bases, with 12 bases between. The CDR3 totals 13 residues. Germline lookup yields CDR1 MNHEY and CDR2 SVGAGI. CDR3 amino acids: CASSLLQGYEQYF. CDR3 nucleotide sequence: TGTGCCAGCAGTCTACTTCAGGGTTACGAGCAGTACTTC.

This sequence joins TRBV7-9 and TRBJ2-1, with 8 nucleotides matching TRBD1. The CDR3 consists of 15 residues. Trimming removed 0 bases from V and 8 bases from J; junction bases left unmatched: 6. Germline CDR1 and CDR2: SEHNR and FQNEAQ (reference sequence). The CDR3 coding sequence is TGTGCCAGCAGCTTAGCGCAGGGGGCTATGCATGAGCAGTTCTTC. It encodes CASSLAQGAMHEQFF.

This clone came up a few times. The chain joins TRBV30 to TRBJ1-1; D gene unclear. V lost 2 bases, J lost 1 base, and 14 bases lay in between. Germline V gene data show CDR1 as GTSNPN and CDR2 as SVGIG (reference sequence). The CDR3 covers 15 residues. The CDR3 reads CAWSPPETKNTEAFF. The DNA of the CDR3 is TGTGCCTGGAGTCCCCCGGAGACCAAGAACACTGAAGCTTTCTTT.

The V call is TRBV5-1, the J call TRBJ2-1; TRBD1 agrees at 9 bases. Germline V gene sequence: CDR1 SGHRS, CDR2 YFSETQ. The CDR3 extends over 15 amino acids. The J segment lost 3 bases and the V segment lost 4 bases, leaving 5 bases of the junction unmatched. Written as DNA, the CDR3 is TGCGCCAGCAGCCGGGGACAGGGATACTACAATGAGCAGTTCTTC. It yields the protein CASSRGQGYYNEQFF.

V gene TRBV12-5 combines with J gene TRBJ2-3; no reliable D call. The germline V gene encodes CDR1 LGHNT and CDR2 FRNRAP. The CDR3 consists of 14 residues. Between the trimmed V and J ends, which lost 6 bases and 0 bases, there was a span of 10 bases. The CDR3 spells CASGNFASTDTQYF. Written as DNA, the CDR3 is TGTGCTAGTGGGAACTTCGCAAGCACAGATACGCAGTATTTT.

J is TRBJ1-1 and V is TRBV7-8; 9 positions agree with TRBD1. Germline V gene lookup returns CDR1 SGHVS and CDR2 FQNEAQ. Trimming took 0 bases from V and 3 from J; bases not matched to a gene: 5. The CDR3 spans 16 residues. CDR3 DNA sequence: TGTGCCAGCAGCTTAGCTTCAACAGGGGGCCACACTGAAGCTTTCTTT. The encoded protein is CASSLASTGGHTEAFF. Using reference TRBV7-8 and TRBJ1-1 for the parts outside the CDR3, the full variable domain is GAGVSQSPRYKVAKRGQDVALRCDPISGHVSLFWYQQALGQGPEFLTYFQNEAQLDKSGLPSDRFFAERPEGSVSTLKIQRTQQEDSAVYLCASSLASTGGHTEAFFGQGTRLTVV.

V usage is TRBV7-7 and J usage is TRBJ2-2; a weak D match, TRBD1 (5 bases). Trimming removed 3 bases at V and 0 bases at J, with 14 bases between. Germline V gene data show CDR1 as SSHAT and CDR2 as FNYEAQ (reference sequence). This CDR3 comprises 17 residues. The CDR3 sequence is CASSFLDSSPNTGELFF. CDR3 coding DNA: TGTGCCAGCAGCTTTCTCGACAGTAGTCCGAACACCGGGGAGCTGTTTTTT.

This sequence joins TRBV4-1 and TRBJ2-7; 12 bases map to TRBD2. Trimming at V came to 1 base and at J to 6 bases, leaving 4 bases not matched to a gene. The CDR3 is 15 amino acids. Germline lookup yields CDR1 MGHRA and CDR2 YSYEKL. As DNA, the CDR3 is TGCGCCAGCAGCCAAGCGGCTAGCGGGAGGGCCGAGCAGTACTTC. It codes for CASSQAASGRAEQYF.

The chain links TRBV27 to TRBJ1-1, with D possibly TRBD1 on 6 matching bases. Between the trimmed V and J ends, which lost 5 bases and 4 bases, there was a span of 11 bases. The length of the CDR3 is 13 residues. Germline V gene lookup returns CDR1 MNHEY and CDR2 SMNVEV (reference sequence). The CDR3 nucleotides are TGTGCCAGCAGTCCGGGGGGCCCCACTGAAGCTTTCTTT. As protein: CASSPGGPTEAFF.

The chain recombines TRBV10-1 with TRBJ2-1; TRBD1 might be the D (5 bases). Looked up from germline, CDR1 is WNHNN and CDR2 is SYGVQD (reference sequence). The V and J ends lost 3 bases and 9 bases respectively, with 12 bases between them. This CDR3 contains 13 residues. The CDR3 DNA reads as TGCGCCAGCAGTGATACGTTGGGGCTTGAGCAGTTCTTC. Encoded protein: CASSDTLGLEQFF.

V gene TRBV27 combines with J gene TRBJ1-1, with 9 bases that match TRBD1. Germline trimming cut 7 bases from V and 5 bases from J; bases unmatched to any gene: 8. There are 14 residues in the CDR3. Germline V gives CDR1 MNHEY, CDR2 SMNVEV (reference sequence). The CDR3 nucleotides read TGTGCCAGCAAAATACAGGGGGCCGGAACTGAAGCTTTCTTT. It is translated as CASKIQGAGTEAFF.

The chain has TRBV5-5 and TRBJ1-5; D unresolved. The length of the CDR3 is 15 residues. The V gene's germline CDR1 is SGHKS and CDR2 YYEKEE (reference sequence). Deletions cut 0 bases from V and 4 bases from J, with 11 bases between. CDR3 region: CASSLAATPNQPQHF. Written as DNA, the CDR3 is TGTGCCAGCAGCTTGGCCGCGACACCAAATCAGCCCCAGCATTTT.

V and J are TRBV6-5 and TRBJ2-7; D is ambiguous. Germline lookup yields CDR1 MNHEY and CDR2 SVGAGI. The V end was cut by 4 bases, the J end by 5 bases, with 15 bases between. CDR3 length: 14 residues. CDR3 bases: TGTGCCAGCAGTTCCCGACAAACCGGCCACGAGCAGTACTTC. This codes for CASSSRQTGHEQYF.

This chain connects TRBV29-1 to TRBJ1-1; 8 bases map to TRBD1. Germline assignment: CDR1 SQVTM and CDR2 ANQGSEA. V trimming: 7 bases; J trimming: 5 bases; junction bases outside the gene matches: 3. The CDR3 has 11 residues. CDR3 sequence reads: CSGRTGTEAFF. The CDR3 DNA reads TGCAGCGGGAGGACAGGGACTGAAGCTTTCTTT. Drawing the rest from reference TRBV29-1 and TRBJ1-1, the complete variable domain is SAVISQKPSRDICQRGTSLTIQCQVDSQVTMMFWYRQQPGQSLTLIATANQGSEATYESGFVIDKFPISRPNLTFSTLTVSNMSPEDSSIYLCSGRTGTEAFFGQGTRLTVV.

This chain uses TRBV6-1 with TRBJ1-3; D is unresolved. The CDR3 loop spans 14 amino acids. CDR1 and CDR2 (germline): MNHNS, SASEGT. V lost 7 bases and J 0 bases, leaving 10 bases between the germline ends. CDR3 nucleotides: TGTGCCAGCATTGAGAGCCCCTCTGGAAACACCATATATTTT. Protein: CASIESPSGNTIYF.